Presented here are 23 T cell receptor beta chains from one specimen sequenced in a study of T cells in tuberculosis. Method: immunoSEQ multiplex PCR; TCRdb's copy keeps in-frame clones and lacks some. This table has under 45,000 clones, more than 85% appearing once. Time point specified: new active TB diagnosis, blood taken before or within 7 days of starting treatment. Sample: PBMCs, taken at tuberculosis diagnosis. These receptors were obtained from an adult with tuberculosis.

The V call is TRBV6-5, the J call TRBJ1-1; D remains unclear. The germline V gene encodes CDR1 MNHEY and CDR2 SVGAGI. Between the trimmed V and J ends, which lost 2 bases and 1 base, there was a span of 8 bases. The CDR3 is 14 amino acids. CDR3 loop: CASSYGPTNTEAFF. The CDR3 DNA is TGTGCCAGCAGTTACGGGCCGACGAACACTGAAGCTTTCTTT.

The J gene is TRBJ2-1, the V gene TRBV9; D not certain. Trimming removed 4 bases at V and 8 bases at J, with 7 bases between. Germline V CDR1 and CDR2: SGDLS, YYNGEE. The CDR3 loop spans 11 amino acids. CDR3 sequence: CASSLMDEQFF. CDR3 in DNA: TGTGCCAGCAGCCTAATGGATGAGCAGTTCTTC.

CDR3 coding DNA: TGTGCCATCAGTGAGACGTCCGGGACTGGGGGATACGAGCAGTACGTC. Translating it yields CAISETSGTGGYEQYV. The V call is TRBV10-3, the J call TRBJ2-7; the D gene is possibly TRBD2 (6 bases). The germline CDR1 and CDR2 sequences are ENHRY and SYGVKD. V gave up 2 bases and J gave up 4 bases, with 18 bases separating them. This CDR3 contains 16 residues.

The chain combines TRBV7-2 with TRBJ2-5; TRBD1 might be the D (6 bases). The germline V gene encodes CDR1 SGHTA and CDR2 FQGNSA. V lost 0 bases and J lost 1, with 9 bases in between. The CDR3 totals 15 residues. The DNA of the CDR3 is TGTGCCAGCAGCTTAGCGATGGGGGCCCAAGAGACCCAGTACTTC. This encodes CASSLAMGAQETQYF.

The CDR3 DNA follows: TGTGCCCAAGGGACAGGGAACTATGGCTACACCTTC. This translates into CAQGTGNYGYTF. The rearrangement joins TRBV7-8 to TRBJ1-2; 9 nucleotides line up with TRBD1. The V segment lost 11 bases and the J segment 2 bases; nucleotides outside the gene matches: 3. The germline V gene has CDR1 SGHVS and CDR2 FQNEAQ. The CDR3 sequence is 12 residues long.

The chain joins TRBV2 to TRBJ1-5; TRBD1 matches 9 bases. Germline V gene lookup returns CDR1 SNHLY and CDR2 FYNNEI. The CDR3 spans 16 residues. V trimming: 7 bases; J trimming: 6 bases; junction bases outside the gene matches: 13. Here the CDR3 reads CASTPRGTGRGQPQHF. For the CDR3, the DNA is TGTGCCAGCACCCCAAGGGGGACAGGGAGAGGTCAGCCCCAGCATTTT.

This chain's CDR3 is CASSQVPDRDTMNTEAFF. The CDR3 nucleotides read TGCGCCAGCAGCCAAGTCCCCGACAGGGACACAATGAACACTGAAGCTTTCTTT. This chain connects TRBV4-3 to TRBJ1-1, with 7 bases fitting TRBD1. Germline V lookup: CDR1 LGHNA, CDR2 YSLEER. This CDR3 has 18 residues. Unmatched junction bases numbered 11, after V lost 1 base and J lost 0 bases.

The chain recombines TRBV2 with TRBJ1-2, with D tentatively TRBD1 (5 bases). Germline V gene sequence: CDR1 SNHLY, CDR2 FYNNEI. The CDR3 is 15 residues long. V gave up 0 bases and J gave up 4 bases, with 12 bases separating them. Written as DNA, the CDR3 is TGTGCCAGCAGTGAAGCGGTGGGGGGGAGCTATGGCTACACCTTC. Protein sequence: CASSEAVGGSYGYTF.

The chain uses TRBV15 and TRBJ1-2, with 7 nucleotides matching TRBD1. There are 15 residues in the CDR3. V dropped 0 bases and J dropped 7; count of bases not matched to a gene: 8. Germline V gene sequence: CDR1 LNHNV, CDR2 YYDKDF (reference sequence). The CDR3 nucleotides read TGTGCCACCAGCAGAGAAACAGGGGTAGCGTCTGGCTACACCTTC. Its translation: CATSRETGVASGYTF.

The chain recombines TRBV4-3 with TRBJ1-6; D is undetermined. CDR1 is LGHNA, CDR2 YSLEER, per germline. V lost 0 bases and J lost 8, with 8 bases in between. The CDR3 is 14 amino acids. The chain's CDR3 is CASSQDRRYSPLHF. The CDR3 nucleotides are TGCGCCAGCAGCCAAGATAGGAGGTATTCACCCCTCCACTTT.

This clone was recorded only once. The chain carries TRBV29-1 and TRBJ2-2, with 8 bases aligning to TRBD1. The germline CDR1 and CDR2 sequences are SQVTM and ANQGSEA. V shed 7 bases and J 4 bases; nucleotides not matched to a gene: 8. The CDR3 has 14 amino acids. DNA of the CDR3: TGCAGCGCCTCGGGACAGGTTGTCACCGGGGAGCTGTTTTTT. Translated: CSASGQVVTGELFF.

The count of this clone is one. The V and J genes are TRBV7-2 and TRBJ1-4, with 8 bases lining up with TRBD1. Germline CDR1 SGHTA, CDR2 FQGNSA. CDR3 size: 13 residues. The ends lost 5 bases at V and 6 bases at J; junction bases unmatched: 2. In nucleotides, the CDR3 is TGTGCCAGCAGCGGACAGGGATATGAAAAACTGTTTTTT. This translates into CASSGQGYEKLFF.

The genes are TRBV27 and TRBJ1-2; D is perhaps TRBD1 (6 bases). CDR1 and CDR2 from the germline V gene are MNHEY and SMNVEV (reference sequence). CDR3 length: 13 residues. Trimming pared 5 bases from V and 4 bases from J, leaving 11 bases between. The CDR3, as DNA: TGTGCCAGCAGTCCCGGACAGATCTATGGCTACACCTTC. Translating gives CASSPGQIYGYTF.

The rearrangement joins TRBV19 to TRBJ2-2, with a tentative D call TRBD1 (6 bases). CDR1 and CDR2 from the germline V gene are LNHDA and SQIVND (reference sequence). V lost 8 bases, J lost 1 base, and 14 bases lay in between. The CDR3 runs 15 residues. CDR3 loop: CASEGWTENTGELFF. Written as DNA, the CDR3 is TGTGCCAGTGAAGGCTGGACAGAGAACACCGGGGAGCTGTTTTTT.

A single count supports this clone. This rearrangement joins TRBV4-3 to TRBJ2-3; weak D call: TRBD2 (7 bases). V was shortened by 1 base and J by 0 bases, with 20 bases between the two germline ends. The CDR3 totals 19 residues. In germline, CDR1 is LGHNA, CDR2 YSLEER. The CDR3 is CASSQVIGGRGSSTDTQYF. CDR3 nucleotide sequence: TGCGCCAGCAGCCAAGTTATCGGGGGGCGGGGGTCAAGCACAGATACGCAGTATTTT.

The rearrangement joins TRBV10-2 to TRBJ1-2; weak D call: TRBD1 (6 bases). Per germline, CDR1 WSHSY and CDR2 SAAADI. CDR3 length equals 15 residues. V was cut by 4 bases and J by 8 bases, with 20 bases left in between. CDR3: CASSGTGPNLIGYTF. The CDR3 coding sequence is TGCGCCAGCAGTGGTACAGGGCCAAATTTGATCGGCTACACCTTC.

This clone was counted once. This rearrangement joins TRBV1 to TRBJ1-1; TRBD1 is the table's D call, not checked against the DNA. TRBV1 is listed as a pseudogene. The length of the CDR3 is 14 residues. DNA of the CDR3: TGCACCAGCAGGCTAAGACAGTTGAACACTGAAGCTTTCTTT. This translates into CTSRLRQLNTEAFF.

V gene TRBV6-1 combines with J gene TRBJ2-2, with 7 bases aligning to TRBD2. CDR1 and CDR2 (germline): MNHNS, SASEGT. With 5 bases clipped from V and 3 bases from J, the junction kept 3 bases outside the gene matches. This CDR3 spans 14 amino acids. CDR3 sequence: CASSLGGDTGELFF. The DNA for the CDR3 is TGTGCCAGCAGTTTGGGGGGGGACACCGGGGAGCTGTTTTTT.

The chain has TRBV6-6 and TRBJ2-7; the match to TRBD1 covers 9 bases. Trimming at V came to 6 bases and at J to 4 bases, leaving 10 bases not matched to a gene. The CDR3 has 15 residues. CDR1 is MNHNY, CDR2 SVGAGI, per germline (reference sequence). In nucleotides, the CDR3 is TGTGCCAGCAGCTTCGGGACAGGGAGAAAATACGAGCAGTACTTC. Its protein is CASSFGTGRKYEQYF.

This clone was seen just once. This rearrangement joins TRBV11-2 to TRBJ2-1; 8 positions agree with TRBD1. The J segment lost 4 bases and the V segment lost 4 bases, leaving 9 bases of the junction unmatched. CDR3 length: 16 residues. Germline CDR1 SGHAT, CDR2 FQNNGV. The CDR3 is CASSSGQGRSYNEQFF. DNA of the CDR3: TGTGCCAGCAGCTCCGGACAGGGAAGGTCTTACAATGAGCAGTTCTTC.

The V call is TRBV4-1, the J call TRBJ2-1; 14 bases align to TRBD2. This CDR3 spans 15 amino acids. V trimming: 1 base; J trimming: 8 bases; junction bases outside the gene matches: 1. In germline, CDR1 is MGHRA, CDR2 YSYEKL. This CDR3 is CASSQGLAGGDEQFF. The DNA of the CDR3 is TGCGCCAGCAGCCAAGGACTAGCGGGGGGGGATGAGCAGTTCTTC.

DNA for the CDR3: TGCGCCAGCAGCTCCGCCGGCGGGGTTTTCACCGGGGAGCTGTTTTTT. Translating gives CASSSAGGVFTGELFF. The chain recombines TRBV5-1 with TRBJ2-2; tentatively, D is TRBD2 (6 bases). V gave up 3 bases and J gave up 4 bases, with 16 bases separating them. This CDR3 spans 16 amino acids. Germline values: CDR1 SGHRS, CDR2 YFSETQ.

V usage is TRBV5-1 and J usage is TRBJ2-3, with 9 bases that match TRBD2. CDR3 length: 19 amino acids. In germline, CDR1 is SGHRS, CDR2 YFSETQ. Trimming removed 5 bases from V and 0 bases from J; junction bases left unmatched: 16. The CDR3 DNA reads as TGCGCCAGCAGGGAGCGGTTGCTAGCGGGGTTATCTAGCACAGATACGCAGTATTTT. Residues: CASRERLLAGLSSTDTQYF.